These 2 T cell receptor beta chains share one sample of origin, sequenced in a study of PD-1 blockade in mismatch repair-deficient tumors. The sample's time point: archival surgical resection tumor tissue. Assay: immunoSEQ multiplex PCR; the TCRdb copy retains only in-frame clones and omits some. Here the sample spans 4,000 or so clones, around 76% being singletons. Sequencing used primary tumor tissue, obtained from a patient treated with pembrolizumab. The receptors were sampled from an adult with mismatch repair-deficient cancer.

The chain recombines TRBV6-4 with TRBJ2-7, with a weak D call TRBD2 (5 bases). The CDR3 runs to 17 residues. Germline V gene sequence: CDR1 MRHNA, CDR2 SNTAGT. V lost 0 bases, J lost 3 bases, and 18 bases lay in between. The CDR3: CASSDSTLTSADYEQYF. The CDR3 DNA reads as TGTGCCAGCAGTGACTCGACCCTAACTAGTGCCGACTACGAGCAGTACTTC.

CDR3 sequence: CASSQGTRRSGETQYF. CDR3 DNA sequence: TGTGCCAGCAGCCAGGGGACTAGAAGGTCCGGAGAGACCCAGTACTTC. The rearrangement links TRBV7-3 to TRBJ2-5; 8 nucleotides line up with TRBD2. The length of the CDR3 is 16 residues. Germline V gene data show CDR1 as SGHTA and CDR2 as FQGTGA. After removal of 5 bases from V and 4 bases from J, the junction contained 12 bases not matched to a gene.